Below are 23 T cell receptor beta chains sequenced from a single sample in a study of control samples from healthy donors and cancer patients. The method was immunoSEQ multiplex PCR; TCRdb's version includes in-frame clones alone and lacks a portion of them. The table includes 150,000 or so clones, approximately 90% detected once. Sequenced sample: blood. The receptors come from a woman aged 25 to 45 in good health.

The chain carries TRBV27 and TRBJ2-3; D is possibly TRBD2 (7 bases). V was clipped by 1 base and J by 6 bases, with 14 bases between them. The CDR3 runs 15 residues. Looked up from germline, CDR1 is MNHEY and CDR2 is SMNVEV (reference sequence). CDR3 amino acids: CASSLLGGAEDTQYF. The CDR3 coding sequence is TGTGCCAGCAGTTTATTGGGGGGGGCCGAGGATACGCAGTATTTT.

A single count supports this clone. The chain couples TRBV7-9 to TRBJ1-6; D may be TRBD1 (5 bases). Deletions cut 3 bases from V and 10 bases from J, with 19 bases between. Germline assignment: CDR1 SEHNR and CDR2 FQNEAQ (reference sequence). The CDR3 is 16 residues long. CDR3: CASSFGAQGLGSPLHF. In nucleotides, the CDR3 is TGTGCCAGCAGCTTTGGGGCGCAGGGACTGGGGTCACCCCTCCACTTT.

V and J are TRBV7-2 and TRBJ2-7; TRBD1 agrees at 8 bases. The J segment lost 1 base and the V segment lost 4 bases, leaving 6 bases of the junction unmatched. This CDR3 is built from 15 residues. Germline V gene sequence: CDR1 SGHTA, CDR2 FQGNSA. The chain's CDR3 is CASSSDRGLSYEQYF. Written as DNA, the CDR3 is TGTGCCAGCAGCTCCGACAGGGGCCTTTCCTACGAGCAGTACTTC.

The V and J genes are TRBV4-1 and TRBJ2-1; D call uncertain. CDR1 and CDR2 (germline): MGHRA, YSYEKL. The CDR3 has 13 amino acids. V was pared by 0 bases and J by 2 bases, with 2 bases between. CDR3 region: CASSQDPYNEQFF. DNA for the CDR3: TGCGCCAGCAGCCAAGATCCCTACAATGAGCAGTTCTTC.

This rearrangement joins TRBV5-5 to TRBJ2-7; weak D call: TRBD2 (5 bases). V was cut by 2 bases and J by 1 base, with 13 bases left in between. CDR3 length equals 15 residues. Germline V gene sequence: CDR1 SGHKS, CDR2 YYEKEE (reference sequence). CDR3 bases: TGTGCCAGCAGCTTTCAAACCGGGATGTCCTACGAGCAGTACTTC. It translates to CASSFQTGMSYEQYF. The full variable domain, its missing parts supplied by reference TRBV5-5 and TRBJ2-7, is DAGVTQSPTHLIKTRGQQVTLRCSPISGHKSVSWYQQVLGQGPQFIFQYYEKEERGRGNFPDRFSARQFPNYSSELNVNALLLGDSALYLCASSFQTGMSYEQYFGPGTRLTVT.

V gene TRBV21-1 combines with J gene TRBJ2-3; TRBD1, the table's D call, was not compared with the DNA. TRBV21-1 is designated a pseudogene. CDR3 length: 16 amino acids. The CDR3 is CASSPYRDTHTDTQYF. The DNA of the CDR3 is TGTGCCAGCAGCCCCTATAGGGACACTCACACAGATACGCAGTATTTT.

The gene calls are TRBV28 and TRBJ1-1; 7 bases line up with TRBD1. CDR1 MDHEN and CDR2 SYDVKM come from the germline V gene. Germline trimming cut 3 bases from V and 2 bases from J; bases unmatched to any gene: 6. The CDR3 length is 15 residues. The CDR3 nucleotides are TGTGCCAGCAGTTTCCCCGGGACAGTTAACACTGAAGCTTTCTTT. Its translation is CASSFPGTVNTEAFF.

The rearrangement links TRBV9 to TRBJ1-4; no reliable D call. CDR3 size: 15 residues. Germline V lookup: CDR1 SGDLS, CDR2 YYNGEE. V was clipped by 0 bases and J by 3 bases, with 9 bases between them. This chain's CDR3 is CASSVDSEANEKLFF. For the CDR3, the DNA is TGTGCCAGCAGCGTAGACAGCGAAGCTAATGAAAAACTGTTTTTT. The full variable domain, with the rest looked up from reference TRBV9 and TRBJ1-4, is DSGVTQTPKHLITATGQRVTLRCSPRSGDLSVYWYQQSLDQGLQFLIQYYNGEERAKGNILERFSAQQFPDLHSELNLSSLELGDSALYFCASSVDSEANEKLFFGSGTQLSVL.

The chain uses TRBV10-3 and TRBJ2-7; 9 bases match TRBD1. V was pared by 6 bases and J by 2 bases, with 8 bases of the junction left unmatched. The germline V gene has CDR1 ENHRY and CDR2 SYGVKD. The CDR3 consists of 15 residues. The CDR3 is CAIRGQGESPYEQYF. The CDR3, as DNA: TGTGCCATCAGGGGACAGGGAGAATCCCCCTACGAGCAGTACTTC.

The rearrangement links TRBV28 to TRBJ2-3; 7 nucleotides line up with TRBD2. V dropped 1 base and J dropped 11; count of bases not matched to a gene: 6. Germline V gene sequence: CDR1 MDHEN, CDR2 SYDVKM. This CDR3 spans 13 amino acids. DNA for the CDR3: TGTGCCAGCAGTTTATTATCTAGCGGCGGGCAGTATTTT. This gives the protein CASSLLSSGGQYF. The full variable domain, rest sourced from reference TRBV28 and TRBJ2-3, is DVKVTQSSRYLVKRTGEKVFLECVQDMDHENMFWYRQDPGLGLRLIYFSYDVKMKEKGDIPEGYSVSREKKERFSLILESASTNQTSMYLCASSLLSSGGQYFGPGTRLTVL.

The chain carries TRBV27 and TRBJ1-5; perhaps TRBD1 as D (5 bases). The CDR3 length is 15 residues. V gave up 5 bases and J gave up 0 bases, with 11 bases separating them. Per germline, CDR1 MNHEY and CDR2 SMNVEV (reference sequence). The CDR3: CASSPRTNSNQPQHF. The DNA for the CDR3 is TGTGCCAGCAGTCCCCGGACAAATAGCAATCAGCCCCAGCATTTT.

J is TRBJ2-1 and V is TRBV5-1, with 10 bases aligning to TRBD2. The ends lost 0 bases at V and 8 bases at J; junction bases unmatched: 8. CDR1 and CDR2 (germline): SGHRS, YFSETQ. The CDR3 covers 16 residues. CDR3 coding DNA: TGCGCCAGCAGCTTGGAGCGCGGGACTAGCGTCCATGAGCAGTTCTTC. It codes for CASSLERGTSVHEQFF.

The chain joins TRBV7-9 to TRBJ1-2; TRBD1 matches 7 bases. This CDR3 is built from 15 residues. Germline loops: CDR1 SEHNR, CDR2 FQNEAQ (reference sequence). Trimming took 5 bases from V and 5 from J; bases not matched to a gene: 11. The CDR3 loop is CASSIDLGQLYGYTF. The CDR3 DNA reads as TGTGCCAGCAGCATCGACTTGGGACAGCTGTATGGCTACACCTTC.

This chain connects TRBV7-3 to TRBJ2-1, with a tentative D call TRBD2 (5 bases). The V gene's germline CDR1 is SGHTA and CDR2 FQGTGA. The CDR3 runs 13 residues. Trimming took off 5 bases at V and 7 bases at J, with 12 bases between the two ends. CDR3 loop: CASSLGLNNEQFF. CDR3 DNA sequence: TGTGCCAGCAGCCTAGGACTTAATAATGAGCAGTTCTTC.

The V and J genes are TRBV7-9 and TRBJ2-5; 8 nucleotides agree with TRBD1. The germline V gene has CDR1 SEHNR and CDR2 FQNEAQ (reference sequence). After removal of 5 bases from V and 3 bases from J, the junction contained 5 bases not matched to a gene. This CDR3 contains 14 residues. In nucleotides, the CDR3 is TGTGCCAGCAGCGGACAGGGCTTCGAAGAGACCCAGTACTTC. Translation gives CASSGQGFEETQYF.

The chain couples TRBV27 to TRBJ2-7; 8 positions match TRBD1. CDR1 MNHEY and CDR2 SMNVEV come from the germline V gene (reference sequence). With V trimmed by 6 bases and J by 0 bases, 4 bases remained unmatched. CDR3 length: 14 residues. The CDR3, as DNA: TGTGCCAGCAGGGGGACAGGCGGCTCCTACGAGCAGTACTTC. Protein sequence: CASRGTGGSYEQYF.

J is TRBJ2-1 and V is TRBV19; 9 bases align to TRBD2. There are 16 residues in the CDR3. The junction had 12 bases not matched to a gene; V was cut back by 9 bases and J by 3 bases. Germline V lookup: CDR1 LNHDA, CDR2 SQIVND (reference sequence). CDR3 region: CASHPGAGGHYNEQFF. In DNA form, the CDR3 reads TGTGCCAGCCACCCGGGAGCGGGAGGCCACTACAATGAGCAGTTCTTC.

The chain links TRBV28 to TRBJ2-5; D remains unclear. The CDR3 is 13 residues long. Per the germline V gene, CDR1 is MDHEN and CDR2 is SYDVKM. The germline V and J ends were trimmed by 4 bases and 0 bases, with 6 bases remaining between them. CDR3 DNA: TGTGCCAGCAGTTCCGGAGACCAAGAGACCCAGTACTTC. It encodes CASSSGDQETQYF.

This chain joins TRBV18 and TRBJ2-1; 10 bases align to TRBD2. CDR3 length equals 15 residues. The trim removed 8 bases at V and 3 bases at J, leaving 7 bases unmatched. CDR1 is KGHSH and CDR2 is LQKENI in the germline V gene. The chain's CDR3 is CASLRAGGYYNEQFF. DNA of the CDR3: TGTGCCAGCCTTCGAGCGGGAGGGTACTACAATGAGCAGTTCTTC.

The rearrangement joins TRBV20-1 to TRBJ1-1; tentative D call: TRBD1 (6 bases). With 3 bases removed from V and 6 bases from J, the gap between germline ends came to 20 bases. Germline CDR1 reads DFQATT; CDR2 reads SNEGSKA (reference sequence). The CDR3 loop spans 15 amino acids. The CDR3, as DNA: TGCAGTGCTAGTGAACAGGGTACCCCAGGGGCTGAAGCTTTCTTT. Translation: CSASEQGTPGAEAFF.

The CDR3 DNA is TGCGCCAGCAGCTTGGGGGCACTCCCTGGGACTAGCGGGAGTTATGAGCAGTTCTTC. Translating it yields CASSLGALPGTSGSYEQFF. This rearrangement joins TRBV5-1 to TRBJ2-1; 14 bases are a match to TRBD2. This CDR3 region has 19 residues. Germline CDR1 SGHRS, CDR2 YFSETQ. V was clipped by 0 bases and J by 8 bases; unmatched bases: 13.

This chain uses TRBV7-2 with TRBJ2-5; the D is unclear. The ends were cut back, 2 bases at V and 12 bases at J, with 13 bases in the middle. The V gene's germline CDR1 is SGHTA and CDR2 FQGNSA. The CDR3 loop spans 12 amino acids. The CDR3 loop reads CASSLRLGFKYF. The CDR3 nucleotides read TGTGCCAGCAGCTTACGCCTCGGGTTCAAGTACTTC.

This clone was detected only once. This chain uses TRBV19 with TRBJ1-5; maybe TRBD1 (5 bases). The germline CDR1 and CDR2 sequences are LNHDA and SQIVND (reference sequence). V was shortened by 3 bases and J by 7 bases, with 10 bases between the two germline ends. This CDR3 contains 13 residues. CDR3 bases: TGTGCCAGTAGTATTTGGGGGTACCAGCCCCAGCATTTT. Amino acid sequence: CASSIWGYQPQHF. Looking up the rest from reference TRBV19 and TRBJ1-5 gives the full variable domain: DGGITQSPKYLFRKEGQNVTLSCEQNLNHDAMYWYRQDPGQGLRLIYYSQIVNDFQKGDIAEGYSVSREKKESFPLTVTSAQKNPTAFYLCASSIWGYQPQHFGDGTRLSIL.